This is a list of T cell receptor beta chains from one sample in a study of naive and memory T cell subsets. One entry per CDR3 protein results from TCRdb running MiXCR on the UMI-ligation and nested PCR reads. The repertoire consists of 30,000 to 35,000 distinct CDR3 sequences, with about 6.2% occurring once and the leading ten covering approximately 3%. The sample here was skin, taken from a tuberculin skin test site. These receptors originate from an adult in good health. Each CDR3 is given with its conserved first and last residue. The D gene is left open where the match is weak. The listing skips clone size in some rows; elsewhere it reads once, few, many or a size class.

V	size	D	J	CDR3	DNA
TRBV7-2	-	-	TRBJ1-3	CASSLDPGLRSGNTIYF	TGTGCCAGCAGCTTAGACCCGGGACTTCGCTCTGGAAACACCATATATTTT
TRBV15	-	-	TRBJ1-1	CATSKTGALNTEAFF	TGTGCCACCAGCAAAACGGGGGCCTTGAACACTGAAGCTTTCTTT
TRBV29-1	many	-	TRBJ1-1	CSVGEGRNTEAFF	TGCAGCGTTGGAGAGGGGCGGAACACTGAAGCTTTCTTT
TRBV2	-	-	TRBJ2-6	CASSSAAGANVLTF	TGTGCCAGCAGTAGTGCCGCTGGGGCCAACGTCCTGACTTTC
TRBV10-2	-	-	TRBJ1-1	CASSEGGAEAFF	TGCGCCAGCAGTGAGGGGGGAGCTGAAGCTTTCTTT
TRBV5-5	many	TRBD1	TRBJ1-2	CASSLVQGRGRNYGYTF	TGTGCCAGCAGCTTGGTTCAGGGAAGGGGGCGAAACTATGGCTACACCTTC
TRBV5-4	-	TRBD1	TRBJ2-3	CASRKDRVGSDTQYF	TGTGCCAGCAGGAAGGACAGGGTTGGGTCAGATACGCAGTATTTT
TRBV5-1	many	TRBD2	TRBJ2-3	CASSLVVAGVPGVADTQYF	TGCGCCAGCAGCTTGGTGGTAGCGGGGGTACCGGGGGTCGCAGATACGCAGTATTTT
TRBV2	many	TRBD2	TRBJ2-3	CASSPVTSGGVDTQYF	TGTGCCAGCAGCCCGGTGACTAGCGGGGGAGTAGATACGCAGTATTTT
TRBV4-1	many	TRBD1	TRBJ1-1	CASSQVGTGLNLGAFF	TGCGCCAGCAGCCAAGTCGGGACAGGTTTAAATCTGGGAGCTTTCTTT
TRBV10-3	-	TRBD1	TRBJ1-2	CAISESGQIYGYTF	TGTGCCATCAGTGAGTCGGGACAGATATATGGCTACACCTTC
TRBV20-1	-	-	TRBJ1-2	CSAVGQGGSYGYTF	TGCAGTGCCGTGGGGCAGGGAGGTAGCTATGGCTACACCTTC
TRBV20-1	many	TRBD1	TRBJ2-1	CSADDRVSYNEQFF	TGCAGTGCTGACGACAGGGTCTCCTACAATGAGCAGTTCTTC
TRBV5-4	many	-	TRBJ2-5	CASSFDGLEETQYF	TGTGCCAGCAGCTTCGATGGGCTAGAAGAGACCCAGTACTTC
TRBV20-1	medium-sized	-	TRBJ1-2	CSARAQGGGASF	TGCAGTGCTAGAGCCCAAGGGGGGGGCGCATCGTTC
TRBV6-1	many	-	TRBJ2-3	CASRWLGTDTQYF	TGTGCCAGCCGGTGGCTAGGAACAGATACGCAGTATTTT
TRBV29-1	medium-sized	-	TRBJ2-5	CSYFRDTQETQYF	TGCAGCTACTTCCGGGACACCCAAGAGACCCAGTACTTC
TRBV20-1	many	TRBD2	TRBJ2-2	CSARGRGGVTGELFF	TGCAGTGCTAGAGGACGGGGGGGGGTAACCGGGGAGCTGTTTTTT
TRBV10-3	few	TRBD1	TRBJ2-7	CAISEGEGQGPLGLLPSF	TGTGCCATCAGTGAGGGGGAGGGACAGGGGCCTCTTGGCCTTCTTCCTTCCTTC